One and the same sample provided the 8 T cell receptor beta chains below, sequenced in a study of T cell repertoires in cytomegalovirus infection. TCRdb reprocessed the reads with MiXCR, giving one entry per CDR3 protein. The sample shows roughly 170,000 distinct CDR3 sequences, about a fifth of them seen only once. Which antigens these TCRs recognize remains unknown. This specimen consisted of CD8+ T cells from cultured PBMCs, obtained from culture after CMV antigen stimulation. These receptors originate from a human donor in good health (CMV status not recorded). Some clones in this sample may be carry-over from other donors' samples.

The rearrangement joins TRBV7-6 to TRBJ2-1, with D possibly being TRBD1 (5 bases). The ends were cut back, 6 bases at V and 3 bases at J, with 18 bases in the middle. CDR1 and CDR2 (germline): SGHVS, FNYEAQ. The CDR3 has 16 residues. The CDR3 DNA follows: TGTGCCAGCAGTAGGGGCTTCGGACCCGACTACAATGAGCAGTTCTTC. It encodes CASSRGFGPDYNEQFF.

V and J are TRBV10-1 and TRBJ2-7; D is undetermined. This CDR3 has 13 amino acids. Germline V gene lookup returns CDR1 WNHNN and CDR2 SYGVQD (reference sequence). Trimming shortened V by 1 base and J by 2 bases, and 6 bases separated the two germline ends. CDR3 DNA: TGCGCCAGCAGTGAGTTCAAAGCCTACGAGCAGTACTTC. Protein sequence: CASSEFKAYEQYF.

CDR3 amino acids: CASSLDGPENTEAFF. As DNA, the CDR3 is TGTGCCAGCAGCTTAGATGGACCAGAGAACACTGAAGCTTTCTTT. This chain joins TRBV7-9 and TRBJ1-1, with no clear D. The germline CDR1 and CDR2 sequences are SEHNR and FQNEAQ (reference sequence). V dropped 1 base and J dropped 1 base, with 10 bases sitting between them. The CDR3 sequence is 15 residues long. The full variable domain, in which reference TRBV7-9 and TRBJ1-1 provide the parts outside the CDR3, is DTGVSQNPRHKITKRGQNVTFRCDPISEHNRLYWYRQTLGQGPEFLTYFQNEAQLEKSRLLSDRFSAERPKGSFSTLEIQRTEQGDSAMYLCASSLDGPENTEAFFGQGTRLTVV.

This clonotype was picked up many times. The rearrangement uses TRBV7-9 and TRBJ2-7; the match to TRBD1 covers 8 bases. Trimming cost V 4 bases and J 2 bases; bases outside gene matches: 4. The CDR3 extends over 14 amino acids. CDR1 and CDR2 from the germline V gene are SEHNR and FQNEAQ (reference sequence). This CDR3 is CASSWTGTTYEQYF. The CDR3 nucleotides read TGTGCCAGCAGCTGGACAGGGACCACCTACGAGCAGTACTTC.

This clonotype was counted only a few times. CDR3 in amino acids: CASSKGQTWEQYF. Written as DNA, the CDR3 is TGTGCCAGCAGTAAGGGACAGACTTGGGAGCAGTACTTC. V and J are TRBV27 and TRBJ2-7; 7 bases are shared with TRBD1. V lost 5 bases, J lost 7 bases, and 8 bases stayed unmatched. This CDR3 region has 13 residues. Germline CDR1 MNHEY, CDR2 SMNVEV (reference sequence).

The chain combines TRBV7-2 with TRBJ2-3; D gene uncertain. The CDR3 loop spans 17 amino acids. The germline V gene encodes CDR1 SGHTA and CDR2 FQGNSA. Trimming took off 5 bases at V and 0 bases at J, with 18 bases between the two ends. CDR3: CASSPRPEQISTDTQYF. The CDR3, as DNA: TGTGCCAGCAGCCCACGACCTGAACAGATTAGCACAGATACGCAGTATTTT.

This clonotype was seen only a few times. The chain has TRBV25-1 and TRBJ2-2, with D perhaps matching TRBD2 (7 bases). The CDR3 spans 16 residues. Germline values: CDR1 MGHDK, CDR2 SYGVNS. Deletions cut 7 bases from V and 7 bases from J, with 22 bases between. CDR3 in DNA: TGTGCCAGCATGGGGAGGGATTCAGGGGTAGGCGGGGAGCTGTTTTTT. Translation gives CASMGRDSGVGGELFF. Complete variable domain (other parts from reference TRBV25-1 and TRBJ2-2): EADIYQTPRYLVIGTGKKITLECSQTMGHDKMYWYQQDPGMELHLIHYSYGVNSTEKGDLSSESTVSRIRTEHFPLTLESARPSHTSQYLCASMGRDSGVGGELFFGEGSRLTVL.

The rearrangement links TRBV7-2 to TRBJ1-1, with D possibly matching TRBD1 (5 bases). V dropped 5 bases and J dropped 0 bases, with 13 bases sitting between them. The CDR3 has 15 amino acids. The V gene's germline CDR1 is SGHTA and CDR2 FQGNSA. The CDR3 is CASSIRSGLNTEAFF. The CDR3 coding sequence is TGTGCCAGCAGCATTAGGTCAGGGTTGAACACTGAAGCTTTCTTT.